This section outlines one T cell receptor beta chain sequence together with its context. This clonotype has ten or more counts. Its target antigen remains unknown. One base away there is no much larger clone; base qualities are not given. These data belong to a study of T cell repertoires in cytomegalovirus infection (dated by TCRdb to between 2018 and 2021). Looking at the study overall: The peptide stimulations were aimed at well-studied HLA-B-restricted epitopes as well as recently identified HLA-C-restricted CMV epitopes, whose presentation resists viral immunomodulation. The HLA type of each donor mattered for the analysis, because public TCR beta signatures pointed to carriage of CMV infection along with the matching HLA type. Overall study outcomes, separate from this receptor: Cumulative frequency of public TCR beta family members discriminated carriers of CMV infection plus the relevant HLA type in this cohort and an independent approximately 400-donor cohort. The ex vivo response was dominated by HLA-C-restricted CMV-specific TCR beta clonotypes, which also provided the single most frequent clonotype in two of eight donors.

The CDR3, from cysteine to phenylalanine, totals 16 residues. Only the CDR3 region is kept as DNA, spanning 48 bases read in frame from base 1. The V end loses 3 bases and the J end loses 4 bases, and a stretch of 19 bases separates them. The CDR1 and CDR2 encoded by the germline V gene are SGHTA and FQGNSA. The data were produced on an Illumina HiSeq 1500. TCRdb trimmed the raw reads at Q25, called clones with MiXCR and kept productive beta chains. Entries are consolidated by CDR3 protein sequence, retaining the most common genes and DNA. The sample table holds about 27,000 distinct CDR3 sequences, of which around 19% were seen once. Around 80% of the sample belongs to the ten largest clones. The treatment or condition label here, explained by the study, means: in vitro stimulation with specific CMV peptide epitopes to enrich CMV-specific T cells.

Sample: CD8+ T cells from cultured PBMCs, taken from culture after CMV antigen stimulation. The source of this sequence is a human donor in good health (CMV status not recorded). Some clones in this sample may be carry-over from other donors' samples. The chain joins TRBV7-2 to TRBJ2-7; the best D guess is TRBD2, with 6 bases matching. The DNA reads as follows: TGTGCCAGCAGCTTCTTCGGGGGAGGCCCAAAATACGAGCAGTACTTC. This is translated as CASSFFGGGPKYEQYF.